The 23 T cell receptor beta chains presented below share a single source sample, sequenced in a study of chemoradiotherapy in HPV16-positive cancers. Profiling relied on immunoSEQ multiplex PCR, and the TCRdb table lists in-frame clones only, not all of them. The sample contains 6,500 to 10,000 clones, roughly 85% of which appear only once. The material sequenced was blood, taken from a patient who underwent chemoradiotherapy. The receptor set was obtained from a human donor with HPV-associated anogenital cancer.

The chain combines TRBV15 with TRBJ1-2, with 8 bases fitting TRBD1. Per germline, CDR1 LNHNV and CDR2 YYDKDF (reference sequence). The CDR3 has 16 amino acids. The ends lost 0 bases at V and 4 bases at J; junction bases unmatched: 7. Here the CDR3 DNA reads TGTGCCACCAGCAGAGATCCTTGGACAGGGAGCTATGGCTACACCTTC. This translates into CATSRDPWTGSYGYTF.

V is TRBV5-6 and J is TRBJ2-7; D is unresolved. The CDR3 runs 14 residues. CDR1 is SGHDT and CDR2 is YYEEEE in the germline V gene. The V end lost 4 bases, the J end lost 5 bases, and 16 bases lay between the germline ends. The CDR3 here is CASSISVWGNEQYF. For the CDR3, the DNA is TGTGCCAGCAGCATTTCTGTATGGGGAAACGAGCAGTACTTC.

V is TRBV5-1 and J is TRBJ1-3; D gene unclear. V gave up 5 bases and J gave up 1 base, with 7 bases separating them. The germline V gene has CDR1 SGHRS and CDR2 YFSETQ. This CDR3 has 13 amino acids. The chain's CDR3 is CASRPSSGNTIYF. The CDR3 DNA is TGCGCCAGCAGACCCAGTTCTGGAAACACCATATATTTT.

This clone is large by share. Other DNA sequences in this specimen translate into the identical CDR3. The CDR3 spells CASSYEQYF. The CDR3 region has the DNA TGTGCCAGCTCCTACGAGCAGTACTTC. This rearrangement joins TRBV6-1 to TRBJ2-7; D remains unclear. The CDR3 consists of 9 residues. V gave up 8 bases and J gave up 1 base, with 0 bases separating them. Germline CDR1 and CDR2: MNHNS and SASEGT.

The V and J genes are TRBV7-2 and TRBJ2-1; TRBD2 aligns across 12 bases. CDR1 is SGHTA, CDR2 FQGNSA, per germline. J gave up 10 bases and V 1 base, and 8 bases lay outside the gene matches. This CDR3 spans 16 amino acids. For the CDR3, the DNA is TGTGCCAGCAGCTTAGAGGCTAGCGGGGGGGCCAGGGAGCAGTTCTTC. Residues: CASSLEASGGAREQFF.

The chain carries TRBV2 and TRBJ1-5; D is undetermined. Per germline, CDR1 SNHLY and CDR2 FYNNEI. The V and J ends lost 5 bases and 0 bases respectively, with 20 bases between them. This CDR3 contains 18 residues. The CDR3 protein is CASSQTHLGGSSNQPQHF. The CDR3 DNA is TGTGCCAGCAGTCAAACTCACCTGGGAGGGTCTAGCAATCAGCCCCAGCATTTT. Variable domain in full (rest from reference TRBV2 and TRBJ1-5): EPEVTQTPSHQVTQMGQEVILRCVPISNHLYFYWYRQILGQKVEFLVSFYNNEISEKSEIFDDQFSVERPDGSNFTLKIRSTKLEDSAMYFCASSQTHLGGSSNQPQHFGDGTRLSIL.

The chain combines TRBV5-6 with TRBJ2-7; 9 nucleotides agree with TRBD2. From germline, CDR1 is SGHDT and CDR2 YYEEEE. V was pared by 4 bases and J by 2 bases, with 10 bases of the junction left unmatched. There are 16 residues in the CDR3. The CDR3 protein is CASSPRNGGGAYEQYV. DNA of the CDR3: TGTGCCAGCAGCCCGAGAAATGGCGGGGGGGCCTACGAGCAGTACGTC.

J is TRBJ1-5 and V is TRBV7-9, with D possibly being TRBD1 (5 bases). Germline V gene lookup returns CDR1 SEHNR and CDR2 FQNEAQ (reference sequence). The CDR3 covers 18 residues. The V and J ends lost 1 base and 0 bases respectively, with 16 bases between them. CDR3: CASSLVGRGSDSNQPQHF. CDR3 sequence (DNA): TGTGCCAGCAGCTTAGTTGGGAGGGGTAGTGATAGCAATCAGCCCCAGCATTTT.

V usage is TRBV18 and J usage is TRBJ1-1, with D uncertain. V was clipped by 1 base and J by 6 bases, with 12 bases between them. The CDR3 has 14 residues. The V gene's germline CDR1 is KGHSH and CDR2 LQKENI. CDR3 nucleotide sequence: TGTGCCAGCTCACCACGGGCCAATGCGGCTGAAGCTTTCTTT. Translation: CASSPRANAAEAFF.

V usage is TRBV2 and J usage is TRBJ1-1; a weak D match, TRBD1 (6 bases). The germline V gene has CDR1 SNHLY and CDR2 FYNNEI. This CDR3 region has 18 residues. Trimming pared 7 bases from V and 0 bases from J, leaving 24 bases between. CDR3 residues: CASKPPPQGRTMNTEAFF. The DNA for the CDR3 is TGTGCCAGCAAGCCGCCCCCTCAGGGGAGAACTATGAACACTGAAGCTTTCTTT.

V and J are TRBV9 and TRBJ2-2; D unclear. The V end lost 0 bases, the J end lost 7 bases, and 4 bases lay between the germline ends. The CDR3 consists of 12 residues. The germline V gene encodes CDR1 SGDLS and CDR2 YYNGEE. CDR3 sequence: CASSVGGGELFF. The CDR3 nucleotides read TGTGCCAGCAGCGTAGGAGGCGGGGAGCTGTTTTTT.

This chain joins TRBV11-2 and TRBJ1-1; D not certain. V was clipped by 1 base and J by 5 bases, with 26 bases between them. The CDR3 is made up of 19 amino acids. Germline V CDR1 and CDR2: SGHAT, FQNNGV. The DNA of the CDR3 is TGTGCCAGCAGCTTAGCCGAGCCCCCTTGGGTAGGGCTAGGAACTGAAGCTTTCTTT. This codes for CASSLAEPPWVGLGTEAFF.

The chain is built from TRBV29-1 and TRBJ2-1; D uncertain. Trimming took off 7 bases at V and 9 bases at J, with 10 bases between the two ends. Per germline, CDR1 SQVTM and CDR2 ANQGSEA. This CDR3 comprises 10 residues. CDR3 in DNA: TGCAGCGCCCGCAGAGGTGAGCAGTTCTTC. Protein: CSARRGEQFF.

V gene TRBV20-1 combines with J gene TRBJ2-3; D gene uncertain. V gave up 1 base and J gave up 4 bases, with 3 bases separating them. This CDR3 comprises 11 residues. From germline, CDR1 is DFQATT and CDR2 SNEGSKA (reference sequence). CDR3 loop: CSARAADTQYF. The CDR3 bases are TGCAGTGCTAGAGCAGCAGATACGCAGTATTTT.

CDR3 amino acids: CASSPWQGDGNQPQHF. The CDR3 coding sequence is TGTGCCAGCAGCCCGTGGCAGGGTGACGGCAATCAGCCCCAGCATTTT. The chain is built from TRBV5-8 and TRBJ1-5, with D maybe TRBD1 (5 bases). The V end lost 4 bases, the J end lost 2 bases, and 16 bases lay between the germline ends. CDR1 is SGHTS and CDR2 is YDEGEE in the germline V gene. The CDR3 length is 16 residues.

The rearrangement links TRBV7-9 to TRBJ2-4; D remains ambiguous. V lost 0 bases, J lost 1 base, and 10 bases lay in between. Germline V gene data show CDR1 as SEHNR and CDR2 as FQNEAQ (reference sequence). The CDR3 covers 16 residues. Here the CDR3 DNA reads TGTGCCAGCAGCTTAGCAACTGGGTTTGCCAAAAACATTCAGTACTTC. It specifies CASSLATGFAKNIQYF.

This clone was seen only a few times. The rearrangement uses TRBV13 and TRBJ2-5, with 9 bases identical to TRBD2. Germline CDR1 PRHDT, CDR2 FYEKMQ (reference sequence). The CDR3 extends over 14 amino acids. Trimming took 6 bases from V and 8 from J; bases not matched to a gene: 10. CDR3 residues: CASSSGGGGHTQYF. The CDR3 DNA reads TGTGCCAGCAGTAGCGGGGGCGGGGGCCACACCCAGTACTTC.

The rearrangement links TRBV6-6 to TRBJ2-3; TRBD1 agrees at 7 bases. The germline CDR1 and CDR2 sequences are MNHNY and SVGAGI (reference sequence). The CDR3 contains 10 residues. The junction had 6 bases not matched to a gene; V was cut back by 6 bases and J by 15 bases. In nucleotides, the CDR3 is TGTGCCAGCAGGCCGACAGGGAAATATTTT. It is translated as CASRPTGKYF.

V gene TRBV29-1 combines with J gene TRBJ1-1; no reliable D call. Germline V gene sequence: CDR1 SQVTM, CDR2 ANQGSEA. Trimming pared 7 bases from V and 10 bases from J, leaving 16 bases between. This CDR3 region has 11 residues. CDR3 loop: CSEGKGGLAFF. The DNA of the CDR3 is TGCAGCGAGGGCAAGGGTGGGTTAGCTTTCTTT.

The CDR3: CASSFRTGSADTQYF. The CDR3 DNA is TGTGCCAGCAGCTTCCGGACAGGGAGTGCAGATACGCAGTATTTT. The chain has TRBV13 and TRBJ2-3; 8 bases match TRBD1. Per germline, CDR1 PRHDT and CDR2 FYEKMQ (reference sequence). The CDR3 totals 15 residues. With 3 bases clipped from V and 4 bases from J, the junction kept 6 bases outside the gene matches.

The gene calls are TRBV19 and TRBJ2-4; D is possibly TRBD1 or TRBD2 (6 bases each). CDR3 length: 16 amino acids. Trimming pared 5 bases from V and 1 base from J, leaving 15 bases between. Germline lookup yields CDR1 LNHDA and CDR2 SQIVND (reference sequence). CDR3 sequence reads: CASSGGYRVAKNIQYF. The CDR3 DNA sequence: TGTGCCAGTAGTGGGGGGTACAGGGTGGCCAAAAACATTCAGTACTTC. The variable domain in full, with the rest retrieved from reference TRBV19 and TRBJ2-4, is DGGITQSPKYLFRKEGQNVTLSCEQNLNHDAMYWYRQDPGQGLRLIYYSQIVNDFQKGDIAEGYSVSREKKESFPLTVTSAQKNPTAFYLCASSGGYRVAKNIQYFGAGTRLSVL.

The rearrangement uses TRBV11-2 and TRBJ2-5, with D perhaps matching TRBD1 (6 bases). The CDR3 covers 16 residues. V was clipped by 2 bases and J by 5 bases, with 18 bases between them. Germline V lookup: CDR1 SGHAT, CDR2 FQNNGV. Written as DNA, the CDR3 is TGTGCCAGCAGCTTAAGCCTAGCCAGGGGCGGTGAGACCCAGTACTTC. Its translation: CASSLSLARGGETQYF.

The J gene is TRBJ1-1, the V gene TRBV6-5, with 8 bases that match TRBD1. This CDR3 contains 14 residues. Germline V gene data show CDR1 as MNHEY and CDR2 as SVGAGI. Unmatched junction bases numbered 10, after V lost 2 bases and J lost 11 bases. This CDR3 reads CASSYHGQGLKAFF. The CDR3 nucleotides are TGTGCCAGCAGTTACCACGGACAGGGTTTGAAGGCTTTCTTT.